The T cell receptor (beta chain) described here comes from a study of monozygotic twins with inflammatory bowel disease. Note on this clonotype: The target antigen is unknown.

With the 5' RACE reads reprocessed, TCRdb shows one record per CDR3 protein and no DNA. The sample table includes roughly 160,000 distinct CDR3 sequences. In germline, CDR1 is LNHDA, CDR2 SQIVND (reference sequence). This CDR3 is 15 amino acids long. Blood samples of around 2.5 ml were drawn from every donor. Study-wide findings and caveats: Part of the variability in patient repertoires may have come from differing immunosuppressive treatments. Distinct T cell subtypes could not be told apart.

The sample taken for sequencing was blood. The chain links TRBV19 to TRBJ2-2; with no DNA, the TCRdb D assignment of TRBD1 cannot be verified. The source is a human donor with ulcerative colitis or Crohn's disease, or a healthy co-twin of an affected twin (not recorded which). The CDR3 sequence: CASTPDRRNTGELFF.